This T cell receptor beta chain is drawn from a study of T-cell reconstitution after alpha-beta-depleted transplantation in children. Unique molecular identifiers were incorporated into the prepared TCRbeta library. TCRdb independently ran MiXCR on the PCR reads; one entry per CDR3 protein. The data hold roughly 300,000 distinct CDR3 sequences, with about 10% observed a single time. Trimming removed 2 bases at V and 4 bases at J, with 8 bases between. Germline assignment: CDR1 MNHEY and CDR2 SVGAGI. The CDR3 is made up of 13 amino acids. The V and J genes are TRBV6-5 and TRBJ2-5, with unresolved D. Material: PBMCs from the stem cell graft donor, obtained from the stem cell graft. This TCR came from a human donor who donated a stem cell graft to a child with SCID. The CDR3 protein is CASSYDLGETQYF. In DNA, the CDR3 is TGTGCCAGCAGTTACGACCTAGGAGAGACCCAGTACTTC.